This T cell receptor (beta chain) was sequenced during a study of blood T cell repertoires in COVID-19. Residents of about two dozen US areas, aged about 18 to 100 years, made up the participants. Methods used by the authors: Amplified reference gene primers provided the basis for estimating nucleated cell counts. Here immunoSEQ multiplex PCR was the method, and the copy in TCRdb shows in-frame clones only, minus some. V, J and clone size are taken as reported in that table, and D and trimming were inferred from the DNA itself. The sample consists of roughly 340,000 clones, over 75% of them appearing once. Concerning this clone: Other nucleotide sequences from this sample produce the same CDR3.

This TCR came from a man in his forties in a cohort exposed to, infected with or recovered from COVID-19 (not recorded which). The specimen was PBMCs or T cells enriched from blood (not recorded which).

CDR3 DNA: TGTGCCACCAGTGACCAGCGGGGCAGCCAAGAGACCCAGTACTTC. This gives the protein CATSDQRGSQETQYF. The chain uses TRBV24-1 and TRBJ2-5, with 7 nucleotides matching TRBD2. The germline gives CDR1 KGHDR, CDR2 SFDVKD. Losses at the gene ends were 4 bases for V and 1 base for J; bases not matched to a gene: 5. The CDR3 is 15 residues long.